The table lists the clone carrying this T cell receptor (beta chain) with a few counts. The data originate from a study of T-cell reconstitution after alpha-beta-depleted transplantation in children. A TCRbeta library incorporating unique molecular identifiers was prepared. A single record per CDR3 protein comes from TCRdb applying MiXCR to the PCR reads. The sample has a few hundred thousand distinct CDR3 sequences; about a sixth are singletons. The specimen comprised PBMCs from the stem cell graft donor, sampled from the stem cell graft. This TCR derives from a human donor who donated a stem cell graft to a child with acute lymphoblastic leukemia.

Here the CDR3 reads CASKGNTQYF. CDR3 sequence (DNA): TGTGCCAGCAAGGGGAATACGCAGTATTTT. The chain employs TRBV6-6 and TRBJ2-3; weak D call: TRBD1 (5 bases). Germline loops: CDR1 MNHNY, CDR2 SVGAGI (reference sequence). The ends were cut back, 7 bases at V and 7 bases at J, with 6 bases in the middle. There are 10 residues in the CDR3.